This is a list of T cell receptor beta chains from one sample in a study of shared clonotypes between healthy human individuals. The table came from immunoSEQ multiplex PCR; TCRdb's copy has only in-frame clones and leaves some out. Among 950,000 to 1,100,000 clones, about 75% were seen once, and the ten largest hold approximately 1.3%. The sequencing input was memory CD4+ T cells sorted from blood. These receptors all stem from a man younger than 35 in good health. Each CDR3 is given with its conserved first and last residue. Each record gives: CDR3 DNA, CDR3 protein, J gene, V gene, D gene, clone size. D genes are given only for firm matches. Clone size is stated in some rows and not others, as once, few, many or a class when expanded.

TGTGCCAGTAGTCCGGGGGCTAGCGGACTAAAAAACTACAATGAGCAGTTCTTC	CASSPGASGLKNYNEQFF	TRBJ2-1	TRBV19	.	.
TGTGCCAGCAGCTTAGGAAATAGGGCGGTCCAAGAGACCCAGTACTTC	CASSLGNRAVQETQYF	TRBJ2-5	TRBV7-8	.	.
TGTGCCAGCAGGCGGTCCCTGCAAGAGACCCAGTACTTC	CASRRSLQETQYF	TRBJ2-5	TRBV6-1	.	once
TGTGCCAGCAGCTTAGGGGACAGGGTCACAGATACGCAGTATTTT	CASSLGDRVTDTQYF	TRBJ2-3	TRBV7-9	TRBD1	.
TGTGCCAGCAGTTACCTGGGACAGGGAGGTGGCTACACCTTC	CASSYLGQGGGYTF	TRBJ1-2	TRBV6-6	TRBD1	.
TGTGCCGGAAGGCTTGAAGGGAACACTGAAGCTTTCTTT	CAGRLEGNTEAFF	TRBJ1-1	TRBV5-4	.	.
TGTGCCTGGAGTGTATCGGGCCTTTCTAACTATGGCTACACCTTC	CAWSVSGLSNYGYTF	TRBJ1-2	TRBV30	.	once
TGTGCCAGCAGCCTAGGGGGGGAAGGCTACGAGCAGTACTTC	CASSLGGEGYEQYF	TRBJ2-7	TRBV9	.	.
TGTGCCAGCAGCTCCCAGACGTACGAGCAGTACTTC	CASSSQTYEQYF	TRBJ2-7	TRBV9	.	.
TGTGCCAGCAGCCCCCGCGGGGGATCCTATGGCTACACCTTC	CASSPRGGSYGYTF	TRBJ1-2	TRBV7-9	.	.
TGTGCCATCAGTGCCGGACTAGCGGGAGGAATCGGCACAGATACGCAGTATTTT	CAISAGLAGGIGTDTQYF	TRBJ2-3	TRBV10-3	TRBD2	.